The 18 T cell receptor beta chains presented below share a single source sample, sequenced in a study of blood T cells in healthy people across ages. Using a J-beta primer mix together with a sample-barcoded 5' primer, a second PCR was run for about 7 to 12 cycles. TCRdb reprocessed the 5' RACE reads with MiXCR, giving one entry per CDR3 protein. Among 650,000 to 700,000 distinct CDR3 sequences, over 40% were seen once, and the ten largest hold around an eighth. Input material: blood. The source of these receptors is a woman of 80 years or more in good health.

The gene calls are TRBV2 and TRBJ1-3; no reliable D call. The CDR3 extends over 14 amino acids. CDR1 SNHLY and CDR2 FYNNEI come from the germline V gene. Trimming took off 6 bases at V and 0 bases at J, with 9 bases between the two ends. In DNA, the CDR3 is TGTGCCAGCAGGTCCGGGAACTCTGGAAACACCATATATTTT. Translation gives CASRSGNSGNTIYF. Full variable domain (outside the CDR3, taken from reference TRBV2 and TRBJ1-3): EPEVTQTPSHQVTQMGQEVILRCVPISNHLYFYWYRQILGQKVEFLVSFYNNEISEKSEIFDDQFSVERPDGSNFTLKIRSTKLEDSAMYFCASRSGNSGNTIYFGEGSWLTVV.

Remarks on this clonotype: A much larger clone lies a single base off, so this may be a read error. The rearrangement uses TRBV28 and TRBJ2-5; D perhaps matches TRBD2 (7 bases). The CDR3 runs 14 residues. Trimming stripped 3 bases from V and 7 bases from J, with 15 bases between. The germline CDR1 and CDR2 sequences are MDHEN and SYDVKM. Here the CDR3 reads CASSFTGPGGTQYF. CDR3 in DNA: TGTGCCAGCAGTTTTACAGGGCCGGGAGGGACCCAGTACTTC.

This clonotype has at least ten counts. This rearrangement joins TRBV5-1 to TRBJ1-2; D gene ambiguous. Germline loops: CDR1 SGHRS, CDR2 YFSETQ. The CDR3 has 14 amino acids. The V gene lost 0 bases and the J gene lost 3 bases, with 9 bases spanning the gap. For the CDR3, the DNA is TGCGCCAGCAGCTTGGGTTCAGAGGACTATGGCTACACCTTC. Translation: CASSLGSEDYGYTF.

The chain carries TRBV5-1 and TRBJ2-1, with a tentative D call TRBD2 (6 bases). The J call is in doubt because the DNA end fits TRBJ2-7 better. The CDR3 spans 14 residues. The germline V gene has CDR1 SGHRS and CDR2 YFSETQ. CDR3 residues: CASSLGGRPNEQYF. CDR3 bases: TGCGCCAGCAGCTTGGGGGGGAGGCCCAATGAGCAGTACTTC.

Remarks on this clonotype: This may be a read error, as it is one base from a much larger clone. The chain combines TRBV7-2 with TRBJ1-2, with D tentatively TRBD1 (5 bases). CDR1 SGHTA and CDR2 FQGNSA come from the germline V gene. The CDR3 covers 15 residues. CDR3 coding DNA: TGTGTCAGCACCTTCACACCGGGCCAGGGCTATGGCTACACCTTC. This sequence encodes CVSTFTPGQGYGYTF.

This clonotype has a count of ten or more. V is TRBV6-5 and J is TRBJ1-2, with 9 positions matching TRBD1. V gave up 2 bases and J gave up 4 bases; unmatched junction bases: 2. The CDR3 contains 14 residues. Germline CDR1 and CDR2: MNHEY and SVGAGI. This CDR3 is CASSYGTGFYGYTF. CDR3 nucleotides: TGTGCCAGCAGTTACGGGACAGGGTTCTATGGCTACACCTTC.

Comment on this clonotype: A clone one base away is much larger, so this may be a read error. The chain joins TRBV6-6 to TRBJ1-1; no definite D call. The CDR3 is 15 amino acids. V gave up 5 bases and J gave up 1 base, with 14 bases separating them. Germline CDR1 reads MNHNY; CDR2 reads SVGAGI (reference sequence). The CDR3 loop is CASSPPMAENTEAFF. CDR3 nucleotides: TGTGCCAGCAGTCCCCCGATGGCGGAGAACACTGAAGCTTTCTTT.

The chain combines TRBV2 with TRBJ1-2; no clear D. The CDR3 runs to 12 residues. Trimming cost V 9 bases and J 10 bases, with 18 bases left between them. Germline CDR1 SNHLY, CDR2 FYNNEI. The CDR3 DNA reads TGTGCCAGTCAGCTATTAACGCCCTCCTACACCTTC. Protein product: CASQLLTPSYTF. Full variable domain (missing parts from reference TRBV2 and TRBJ1-2): EPEVTQTPSHQVTQMGQEVILRCVPISNHLYFYWYRQILGQKVEFLVSFYNNEISEKSEIFDDQFSVERPDGSNFTLKIRSTKLEDSAMYFCASQLLTPSYTFGSGTRLTVV.

This chain links TRBV27 with TRBJ1-1; 7 nucleotides match TRBD1. J lost 4 bases, V lost 5 bases, and 10 bases had no gene match. Germline CDR1 reads MNHEY; CDR2 reads SMNVEV (reference sequence). The CDR3 spans 15 residues. The CDR3 spells CASSTRERGLTEAFF. CDR3 DNA: TGTGCCAGCAGTACGAGGGAGAGGGGGCTCACTGAAGCTTTCTTT.

Turning to this clonotype: This may come from a read error, since a much larger clone is one base off. The gene calls are TRBV11-2 and TRBJ2-1, with 7 bases that match TRBD1. The last part of the DNA fits TRBJ2-7 better; the J call may be wrong. This CDR3 spans 15 amino acids. The germline gives CDR1 SGHAT, CDR2 FQNNGV. The CDR3 loop reads CASSLDGRGYNEQYF. CDR3 in DNA: TGTGCCAGCAGCTTAGATGGCAGGGGGTACAATGAGCAGTACTTC.

V usage is TRBV15 and J usage is TRBJ2-7; 8 nucleotides match TRBD1. The trim removed 8 bases at V and 4 bases at J, leaving 13 bases unmatched. The CDR3 runs 15 residues. Germline V gene sequence: CDR1 LNHNV, CDR2 YYDKDF (reference sequence). CDR3 region: CATGSTGTGPYEQYF. CDR3 sequence (DNA): TGTGCCACCGGATCAACCGGGACAGGCCCTTACGAGCAGTACTTC.

The table lists this clonotype with many counts. The genes are TRBV10-2 and TRBJ2-3; TRBD2 matches 12 bases. Germline CDR1 reads WSHSY; CDR2 reads SAAADI. Trimming took 6 bases from V and 6 from J; bases not matched to a gene: 16. This CDR3 contains 18 residues. In nucleotides, the CDR3 is TGCGCCAGCAGAACTCCCGGGCTAGCGGGAGGGCATTCTGATACGCAGTATTTT. This codes for CASRTPGLAGGHSDTQYF.

In its sample, this clonotype was seen a few times. An end of the junction does not agree with germline; a read error may underlie this. In DNA form, the CDR3 reads TGTGCCAGCAGCTTAGGTGGGACAAGCTCCTACGAGCAGTACTTC. This codes for CASSLGGTSSYEQYF. The chain carries TRBV5-1 and TRBJ2-7, with D possibly TRBD1 on 6 matching bases. The CDR3 runs 15 residues. Germline V gives CDR1 SGHRS, CDR2 YFSETQ.

As concerns this clonotype: The junction differs from germline at one of its ends, possibly a read error. The chain joins TRBV5-6 to TRBJ2-1; 7 bases line up with TRBD2. The CDR3 consists of 15 residues. Germline lookup yields CDR1 SGHDT and CDR2 YYEEEE. CDR3: CASSRLANLYSEQFF. For the CDR3, the DNA is TGCGCCAGCAGCCGACTAGCAAACCTTTACAGTGAGCAGTTCTTC.

In its sample, this clonotype was seen a few times. This CDR3 reads CASSLARDNEQFF. In nucleotides, the CDR3 is TGTGCCAGCAGCTTAGCGAGGGACAATGAGCAGTTCTTC. The chain uses TRBV7-2 and TRBJ2-1; tentatively, D is TRBD2 (5 bases). Per the germline V gene, CDR1 is SGHTA and CDR2 is FQGNSA. The CDR3 sequence is 13 residues long. V was clipped by 0 bases and J by 5 bases, with 5 bases between them.

The CDR3 region is CASSLRGTGAYEQYF. DNA for the CDR3: TGTGCCAGCAGTTTGAGAGGGACAGGGGCTTACGAGCAGTACTTC. The J gene is TRBJ2-1, the V gene TRBV28; 10 bases line up with TRBD1. The J call could be wrong; TRBJ2-7 is a better fit for the DNA end. CDR3 length: 15 residues. Germline V gene data show CDR1 as MDHEN and CDR2 as SYDVKM.

Only a few counts were recorded for this clonotype. J is TRBJ1-1 and V is TRBV5-1; D perhaps matches TRBD1 (6 bases). This CDR3 is built from 16 residues. CDR1 and CDR2 from the germline V gene are SGHRS and YFSETQ. V lost 0 bases to trimming and J lost 6 bases, with 18 bases between them. The CDR3 loop reads CASSLAGGRSSSEAFF. CDR3 bases: TGCGCCAGCAGCTTGGCCGGGGGCAGATCCAGTTCTGAAGCTTTCTTT.

The chain carries TRBV5-6 and TRBJ2-4; D is unresolved. Germline assignment: CDR1 SGHDT and CDR2 YYEEEE. The CDR3 length is 15 residues. V was shortened by 6 bases and J by 6 bases, with 19 bases between the two germline ends. CDR3 nucleotide sequence: TGTGCCAGCACCATTGACCTAACATCGCGAAACATTCAGTACTTC. Protein: CASTIDLTSRNIQYF.